The 11 T cell receptor beta chains below all came from one sample that was sequenced in a study of identical twins. TCRdb re-derived calls from the 5' RACE reads in MiXCR, one entry per CDR3 protein. The data contain about 890,000 distinct CDR3 sequences, 12% of them singletons. Another study also made use of these data, one on yellow fever vaccine responses in identical twins.

Sequencing used PBMCs. Source of these receptors: a woman aged 18-30 years in good health.

This clonotype was observed a handful of times. V usage is TRBV1 and J usage is TRBJ2-6; the table's TRBD1 call for D was not verified on the DNA. TRBV1 is a known pseudogene. The CDR3 totals 20 residues. The CDR3 is CTSSQVIVDRANSGANVLTF. The CDR3 DNA sequence: TGCACCAGCAGCCAAGTCATTGTGGACAGGGCCAACTCTGGGGCCAACGTCCTGACTTTC.

There are a few counts of this clonotype. This sequence joins TRBV4-2 and TRBJ2-2; 7 positions agree with TRBD2. The CDR3 loop spans 18 amino acids. Germline V lookup: CDR1 LGHNA, CDR2 YNFKEQ. Unmatched junction bases numbered 14, after V lost 2 bases and J lost 5 bases. CDR3 nucleotides: TGTGCCAGCAGCCAAACCGTCCACCAGGCGCGGGGGACCGGGGAGCTGTTTTTT. The encoded protein is CASSQTVHQARGTGELFF.

This clonotype was counted only a few times. The chain employs TRBV7-9 and TRBJ2-7; D is unresolved. V dropped 0 bases and J dropped 7 bases, with 4 bases sitting between them. Per the germline V gene, CDR1 is SEHNR and CDR2 is FQNEAQ (reference sequence). The CDR3 contains 11 residues. The CDR3 protein is CASSLAGEQYV. The DNA of the CDR3 is TGTGCCAGCAGCTTAGCAGGGGAGCAGTACGTC.

The CDR3 here is CASSKTVPYEQYV. The CDR3 coding sequence is TGTGCCAGCAGCAAAACCGTCCCCTACGAGCAGTACGTC. The rearrangement uses TRBV21-1 and TRBJ2-7. TRBV21-1 counts as a pseudogene. There are 13 residues in the CDR3.

The CDR3 nucleotides are TGTGCCAGCAGCCCCGTTGGCTCTGGGGCCAACGTCCTGACTTTC. It translates to CASSPVGSGANVLTF. This chain uses TRBV6-1 with TRBJ2-6, with no clear D. The CDR3 is 15 residues long. Looked up from germline, CDR1 is MNHNS and CDR2 is SASEGT. The V and J ends lost 6 bases and 0 bases respectively, with 9 bases between them.

J is TRBJ2-7 and V is TRBV12-3 or TRBV12-4, with D perhaps TRBD1 (6 bases). The length of the CDR3 is 14 residues. The V end was cut by 4 bases, the J end by 7 bases, with 17 bases between. CDR3: CASSSGTPKGEQYF. CDR3 in DNA: TGTGCCAGCAGTTCCGGGACACCAAAAGGAGAGCAGTACTTC.

This clonotype appeared a few times. The J gene is TRBJ2-3, the V gene TRBV5-1; 9 bases are a match to TRBD1. Trimming removed 2 bases from V and 4 bases from J; junction bases left unmatched: 5. CDR1 SGHRS and CDR2 YFSETQ come from the germline V gene. CDR3 length: 15 amino acids. CDR3: CASSLTGGPPDTQYF. The CDR3, as DNA: TGCGCCAGCAGCTTAACAGGGGGCCCCCCAGATACGCAGTATTTT.

This clonotype was observed a few times. The CDR3 sequence: CSVPPRQGHTDTQYF. The DNA of the CDR3 is TGCAGCGTCCCCCCAAGACAGGGGCACACAGATACGCAGTATTTT. This chain links TRBV29-1 with TRBJ2-3; 8 nucleotides match TRBD1. Germline loops: CDR1 SQVTM, CDR2 ANQGSEA. With 6 bases clipped from V and 2 bases from J, the junction kept 10 bases outside the gene matches. CDR3 size: 15 residues.

This clonotype appeared a few times. The genes are TRBV28 and TRBJ2-6, with D uncertain. Looked up from germline, CDR1 is MDHEN and CDR2 is SYDVKM. The CDR3 runs 15 residues. V was cut by 6 bases and J by 1 base, with 10 bases left in between. As DNA, the CDR3 is TGTGCCAGCAGATGGATGGGGTCTGGGGCCAACGTCCTGACTTTC. Amino acids: CASRWMGSGANVLTF.

This chain connects TRBV6-1 to TRBJ1-6, with no clear D. Trimming pared 1 base from V and 9 bases from J, leaving 7 bases between. Germline lookup yields CDR1 MNHNS and CDR2 SASEGT. The CDR3 has 13 residues. Written as DNA, the CDR3 is TGTGCCAGCAGTGAAGTCTTGGGTTCACCCCTCCACTTT. As protein: CASSEVLGSPLHF.

This clonotype was observed a few times. This rearrangement joins TRBV3-1 to TRBJ2-1, with D tentatively TRBD1 (6 bases). Trimming took off 6 bases at V and 6 bases at J, with 15 bases between the two ends. CDR1 LGHDT and CDR2 YNNKEL come from the germline V gene (reference sequence). The CDR3 contains 14 residues. The CDR3 DNA is TGTGCCAGCAGGCCAGGGTGGGGGCCCAATGAGCAGTTCTTC. Translation gives CASRPGWGPNEQFF.